These 9 T cell receptor beta chains came from one sample sequenced in a study of blood T cell repertoires in COVID-19. Sequencing was performed with immunoSEQ multiplex PCR; in TCRdb, only in-frame clones are kept and a portion is missing. The sample records about 100,000 clones, more than 65% being singletons. The sequenced sample was peripheral blood. These receptors originate from a woman between 65 and 79 years old with acute or convalescent COVID-19.

The genes are TRBV20-1 and TRBJ2-5; 8 bases align to TRBD2. V dropped 3 bases and J dropped 1; count of bases not matched to a gene: 4. The CDR3 runs to 14 residues. CDR1 is DFQATT and CDR2 is SNEGSKA in the germline V gene (reference sequence). In nucleotides, the CDR3 is TGCAGTGCTAGTAAACGGGGGGGCCAAGAGACCCAGTACTTC. Protein: CSASKRGGQETQYF.

The sample holds one count of this clone. The chain uses TRBV5-4 and TRBJ1-2; TRBD1 agrees at 10 bases. With V trimmed by 4 bases and J by 4 bases, 7 bases remained unmatched. The CDR3 totals 15 residues. Germline CDR1 reads SGHNT; CDR2 reads YYREEE (reference sequence). CDR3 nucleotides: TGTGCCAGCAGCCCGACGGGACAGGGGTTCTATGGCTACACCTTC. Residues: CASSPTGQGFYGYTF.

The rearrangement joins TRBV6-5 to TRBJ1-6; D is unresolved. This CDR3 has 14 residues. The germline V and J ends were trimmed by 5 bases and 10 bases, with 15 bases remaining between them. Germline values: CDR1 MNHEY, CDR2 SVGAGI. The CDR3 spells CASSQERESSPLHF. The CDR3 region has the DNA TGTGCCAGCAGTCAGGAGAGGGAATCATCACCCCTCCACTTT.

The chain carries TRBV21-1 and TRBJ1-2; the listed D gene, TRBD1, was not tested against the DNA. TRBV21-1 constitutes a pseudogene. The CDR3 loop spans 16 amino acids. CDR3 amino acids: CASSKGGRGRNYGYTF. The CDR3 nucleotides read TGTGCCAGCAGCAAGGGGGGCAGGGGGCGCAACTATGGCTACACCTTC.

J is TRBJ2-7 and V is TRBV21-1; the table's D call TRBD1 went unverified against the DNA. TRBV21-1 is shown as a pseudogene. The CDR3 runs to 15 residues. CDR3 loop: CASSKGRDISYEQYV. Here the CDR3 DNA reads TGTGCCAGCAGCAAAGGCAGGGACATCTCCTACGAGCAGTACGTC.

The rearrangement uses TRBV5-8 and TRBJ1-6, with D tentatively TRBD1 (6 bases). CDR3 size: 15 residues. The V gene lost 2 bases and the J gene lost 5 bases, with 11 bases spanning the gap. Germline V gene lookup returns CDR1 SGHTS and CDR2 YDEGEE. The CDR3 sequence is CASSFPGHNNSPLHF. In DNA form, the CDR3 reads TGTGCCAGCAGCTTTCCGGGACACAATAATTCACCCCTCCACTTT.

This clone was seen a handful of times. The chain employs TRBV19 and TRBJ1-2; D possibly corresponds to TRBD1 (5 bases). This CDR3 is 13 amino acids long. V lost 3 bases to trimming and J lost 5 bases, with 10 bases between them. CDR1 LNHDA and CDR2 SQIVND come from the germline V gene (reference sequence). The CDR3 region has the DNA TGTGCCAGTAGTATCAGGGCTGGGTATGGCTACACCTTC. Protein: CASSIRAGYGYTF.

A few counts support this clone. The chain carries TRBV7-2 and TRBJ2-3; TRBD1 agrees at 10 bases. CDR1 SGHTA and CDR2 FQGNSA come from the germline V gene. The junction had 8 bases not matched to a gene; V was cut back by 5 bases and J by 6 bases. This CDR3 is 15 amino acids long. The CDR3, as DNA: TGTGCCAGCAGCCCGGACAGGGGGAAAACGGATACGCAGTATTTT. Translating gives CASSPDRGKTDTQYF.

The chain recombines TRBV11-2 with TRBJ2-2; D possibly corresponds to TRBD2 (6 bases). This CDR3 is 16 amino acids long. V was pared by 1 base and J by 3 bases, with 12 bases between. Germline CDR1 and CDR2: SGHAT and FQNNGV. This chain's CDR3 is CASSLGSSVYTGELFF. The CDR3 coding sequence is TGTGCCAGCAGCTTAGGGTCTAGCGTATACACCGGGGAGCTGTTTTTT.